These 29 T cell receptor beta chains came from one sample sequenced in a study of OX40 agonist ivuxolimab in advanced cancers. Profiling relied on immunoSEQ multiplex PCR, and the TCRdb table lists in-frame clones only, not all of them. This sample yields tens of thousands of clones, of which about 88% are seen a single time; 0.27% belongs to the top ten. The starting material was CD4+ or CD8+ T cells sorted from blood, obtained in a trial of the OX40 agonist ivuxolimab. All receptors derive from an adult with an advanced solid tumor such as melanoma, head and neck, liver or kidney cancer.

This chain joins TRBV6-5 and TRBJ1-1; D is unclear. Germline CDR1 reads MNHEY; CDR2 reads SVGAGI. The CDR3 contains 14 residues. Trimming took 4 bases from V and 2 from J, leaving 11 bases between them. Here the CDR3 reads CASSSPSGNTEAFF. The CDR3 region has the DNA TGTGCCAGCAGTTCACCTTCGGGTAACACTGAAGCTTTCTTT.

This chain connects TRBV7-2 to TRBJ1-1; D unresolved. Deletions cut 5 bases from V and 6 bases from J, with 10 bases between. This CDR3 has 12 amino acids. The germline V gene encodes CDR1 SGHTA and CDR2 FQGNSA. The CDR3 region is CASSERRSEAFF. The CDR3 nucleotides are TGTGCCAGCAGCGAACGGCGATCTGAAGCTTTCTTT.

The chain links TRBV7-8 to TRBJ2-5; no definite D call. The CDR3 has 13 residues. In germline, CDR1 is SGHVS, CDR2 FQNEAQ. With 5 bases removed from V and 1 base from J, the gap between germline ends came to 8 bases. Here the CDR3 DNA reads TGTGCCAGCAGCACCCGTCTCCAAGAGACCCAGTACTTC. The encoded protein is CASSTRLQETQYF. Complete variable domain (other parts from reference TRBV7-8 and TRBJ2-5): GAGVSQSPRYKVAKRGQDVALRCDPISGHVSLFWYQQALGQGPEFLTYFQNEAQLDKSGLPSDRFFAERPEGSVSTLKIQRTQQEDSAVYLCASSTRLQETQYFGPGTRLLVL.

The chain employs TRBV19 and TRBJ2-5, with unresolved D. Trimming pared 4 bases from V and 1 base from J, leaving 10 bases between. Germline-derived CDR1 and CDR2 are LNHDA and SQIVND (reference sequence). This CDR3 region has 14 residues. CDR3 sequence: CASSSSAVQETQYF. The CDR3 nucleotides read TGTGCCAGTAGTAGCAGTGCGGTCCAAGAGACCCAGTACTTC.

The chain recombines TRBV5-1 with TRBJ2-5; D not resolved. The J call is doubtful: the DNA matches TRBJ2-7 better. The CDR3 totals 11 residues. Germline loops: CDR1 SGHRS, CDR2 YFSETQ. The CDR3 reads CASSEAYEQYF. The CDR3 DNA is TGCGCCAGCAGCGAAGCCTACGAGCAGTACTTC.

This clone occurred a few times. The chain uses TRBV6-1 and TRBJ1-2; D not resolved. The germline V gene encodes CDR1 MNHNS and CDR2 SASEGT. V dropped 6 bases and J dropped 6 bases, with 17 bases sitting between them. There are 14 residues in the CDR3. CDR3 nucleotide sequence: TGTGCCAGCAGCGGGTGGAAGGTTATGCATGGCTACACCTTC. It yields the protein CASSGWKVMHGYTF.

This chain links TRBV7-3 with TRBJ2-4; TRBD2 aligns across 11 bases. This CDR3 comprises 14 residues. Per the germline V gene, CDR1 is SGHTA and CDR2 is FQGTGA. The V segment lost 8 bases and the J segment 9 bases; nucleotides outside the gene matches: 9. The CDR3 DNA reads as TGTGCCAGCGGCTCAACTAGCGGGAGTCTCATTCAGTACTTC. It translates to CASGSTSGSLIQYF.

The chain couples TRBV7-9 to TRBJ2-1, with TRBD1 matching 8 bases. Looked up from germline, CDR1 is SEHNR and CDR2 is FQNEAQ (reference sequence). J was trimmed by 6 bases and V by 5 bases; bases with no gene match: 9. The CDR3 totals 15 residues. This chain's CDR3 is CASSKRGQELNEQFF. DNA of the CDR3: TGTGCCAGCAGCAAGAGGGGACAGGAGCTCAATGAGCAGTTCTTC.

The gene calls are TRBV2 and TRBJ1-4; D is uncertain. Germline assignment: CDR1 SNHLY and CDR2 FYNNEI. This CDR3 spans 13 amino acids. Trimming removed 4 bases at V and 8 bases at J, with 11 bases between. As DNA, the CDR3 is TGTGCCAGCAGTGCAGGAATCGGGGAAAAACTGTTTTTT. This sequence encodes CASSAGIGEKLFF.

The chain uses TRBV18 and TRBJ1-3, with D perhaps matching TRBD1 (5 bases). Trimming removed 2 bases at V and 4 bases at J, with 12 bases between. CDR3 size: 15 residues. CDR1 and CDR2 (germline): KGHSH, LQKENI. The CDR3 nucleotides are TGTGCCAGCTCACCATATCAGGGAGAAGGAAACACCATATATTTT. This gives the protein CASSPYQGEGNTIYF.

CDR3 sequence reads: CASSLDSPGYGGYTF. CDR3 nucleotides: TGCGCCAGCAGCTTGGACTCGCCAGGGTATGGCGGCTACACCTTC. V and J are TRBV5-1 and TRBJ1-2; D is possibly TRBD1 (5 bases). In germline, CDR1 is SGHRS, CDR2 YFSETQ. V lost 0 bases and J lost 8, with 17 bases in between. The CDR3 covers 15 residues.

V is TRBV29-1 and J is TRBJ2-5, with a weak D call TRBD2 (6 bases). Germline V gene data show CDR1 as SQVTM and CDR2 as ANQGSEA. With 1 base removed from V and 5 bases from J, the gap between germline ends came to 11 bases. CDR3 length: 13 amino acids. The CDR3 DNA is TGCAGCGTTGAAGTAATGGGGGGTGAGACCCAGTACTTC. Translating gives CSVEVMGGETQYF. The whole variable domain, filled in from reference TRBV29-1 and TRBJ2-5, reads SAVISQKPSRDICQRGTSLTIQCQVDSQVTMMFWYRQQPGQSLTLIATANQGSEATYESGFVIDKFPISRPNLTFSTLTVSNMSPEDSSIYLCSVEVMGGETQYFGPGTRLLVL.

V usage is TRBV11-2 and J usage is TRBJ2-7; possibly TRBD2 for D (5 bases). The CDR3 runs to 13 residues. V was pared by 2 bases and J by 13 bases, with 18 bases between. The germline V gene has CDR1 SGHAT and CDR2 FQNNGV. The CDR3 bases are TGTGCCAGCAGCTTATCCCCCGCCGGGAACGTCTACTTC. This translates into CASSLSPAGNVYF.

The rearrangement joins TRBV4-1 to TRBJ1-1; 7 bases are shared with TRBD1. V shed 1 base and J 0 bases; nucleotides not matched to a gene: 20. Per germline, CDR1 MGHRA and CDR2 YSYEKL. The CDR3 contains 21 residues. CDR3 region: CASSQGRPSRGRGILNTEAFF. DNA for the CDR3: TGCGCCAGCAGCCAAGGACGACCTTCAAGGGGGCGGGGAATACTGAACACTGAAGCTTTCTTT.

This clone was detected only a few times. The chain combines TRBV11-3 with TRBJ2-6; D uncertain. The germline V and J ends were trimmed by 5 bases and 2 bases, with 7 bases remaining between them. CDR1 SGHNT and CDR2 YENEEA come from the germline V gene. The CDR3 has 14 amino acids. Here the CDR3 DNA reads TGTGCCAGCAGCGGAGACGCTGGGGCCAACGTCCTGACTTTC. This codes for CASSGDAGANVLTF.

The chain has TRBV5-1 and TRBJ2-3, with 7 bases that match TRBD2. The J segment lost 2 bases and the V segment lost 2 bases, leaving 14 bases of the junction unmatched. CDR1 and CDR2 (germline): SGHRS, YFSETQ. CDR3 length: 18 residues. CDR3 region: CASSFSPLVSGNTDTQYF. In DNA form, the CDR3 reads TGCGCCAGCAGCTTCAGTCCTCTTGTGAGCGGGAACACAGATACGCAGTATTTT.

The chain couples TRBV7-8 to TRBJ2-3, with unresolved D. Between the trimmed V and J ends, which lost 1 base and 1 base, there was a span of 12 bases. This CDR3 has 16 residues. The germline gives CDR1 SGHVS, CDR2 FQNEAQ. Here the CDR3 reads CASSLERYSGTDTQYF. The CDR3 nucleotides read TGTGCCAGCAGCTTAGAAAGGTACTCTGGCACAGATACGCAGTATTTT.

The rearrangement links TRBV7-9 to TRBJ1-5, with D possibly TRBD1 on 6 matching bases. V lost 1 base to trimming and J lost 3 bases, with 13 bases between them. The length of the CDR3 is 16 residues. Germline-derived CDR1 and CDR2 are SEHNR and FQNEAQ (reference sequence). Here the CDR3 reads CASSLGQGRNNQPQHF. CDR3 nucleotides: TGTGCCAGCAGCTTAGGCCAGGGGAGGAACAATCAGCCCCAGCATTTT.

The V call is TRBV5-1, the J call TRBJ2-1; D is uncertain. V was clipped by 0 bases and J by 6 bases, with 13 bases between them. The length of the CDR3 is 15 residues. Germline V lookup: CDR1 SGHRS, CDR2 YFSETQ. The CDR3 DNA sequence: TGCGCCAGCAGCTTGGCCCTTTTAGCAGGCAATGAGCAGTTCTTC. This encodes CASSLALLAGNEQFF.

CDR3 bases: TGTGCCAGTAGTACCCAAGCCGCGGGAGGGGTTGATACGCAGTATTTT. As protein: CASSTQAAGGVDTQYF. This sequence joins TRBV19 and TRBJ2-3; 9 nucleotides agree with TRBD2. The CDR3 spans 16 residues. Germline V gene lookup returns CDR1 LNHDA and CDR2 SQIVND (reference sequence). V lost 4 bases and J lost 6; bases outside the gene matches: 11.

The chain employs TRBV25-1 and TRBJ2-3; 9 nucleotides agree with TRBD2. The CDR3 totals 15 residues. J lost 2 bases, V lost 3 bases, and 3 bases had no gene match. Germline CDR1 is MGHDK and CDR2 is SYGVNS. The CDR3 DNA reads TGTGCCAGCAGTGATAGCGGGAGCCCCACAGATACGCAGTATTTT. Its protein product is CASSDSGSPTDTQYF.

This sequence joins TRBV5-1 and TRBJ1-2; D unresolved. The V end was cut by 0 bases, the J end by 8 bases, with 17 bases between. Looked up from germline, CDR1 is SGHRS and CDR2 is YFSETQ. This CDR3 is built from 15 residues. This chain's CDR3 is CASSLGLGISAGYTF. In DNA form, the CDR3 reads TGCGCCAGCAGCTTGGGATTGGGAATATCAGCAGGCTACACCTTC.

The V gene is TRBV5-5, the J gene TRBJ1-1; 8 nucleotides line up with TRBD1. Germline values: CDR1 SGHKS, CDR2 YYEKEE (reference sequence). Trimming cost V 3 bases and J 8 bases; bases outside gene matches: 6. This CDR3 is built from 13 residues. CDR3 residues: CASSWTGFREAFF. The CDR3, as DNA: TGTGCCAGCAGCTGGACAGGGTTTCGAGAAGCTTTCTTT.

This clone was counted between two and nine times. The chain employs TRBV7-2 and TRBJ2-3, with D tentatively TRBD2 (7 bases). V was trimmed by 5 bases and J by 2 bases, leaving 14 bases between them. The CDR3 spans 15 residues. Germline CDR1 SGHTA, CDR2 FQGNSA. CDR3 region: CASSPGRGNTDTQYF. The DNA of the CDR3 is TGTGCCAGCAGCCCAGGGAGGGGGAACACAGATACGCAGTATTTT.

This chain uses TRBV25-1 with TRBJ2-2; D not resolved. V was trimmed by 1 base and J by 3 bases, leaving 12 bases between them. The germline CDR1 and CDR2 sequences are MGHDK and SYGVNS. The CDR3 is made up of 16 amino acids. The CDR3 DNA reads TGTGCCAGCAGTGAATGGGTCAGCGCCCACACCGGGGAGCTGTTTTTT. Amino acid sequence: CASSEWVSAHTGELFF.

The V and J genes are TRBV28 and TRBJ1-2; the D gene is possibly TRBD1 (5 bases). CDR1 and CDR2 (germline): MDHEN, SYDVKM. This CDR3 spans 13 amino acids. V was trimmed by 5 bases and J by 7 bases, leaving 14 bases between them. The CDR3 spells CASSPWGSGGYTF. CDR3 sequence (DNA): TGTGCCAGCAGTCCTTGGGGGAGCGGTGGCTACACCTTC.

This chain joins TRBV4-2 and TRBJ1-2; D unclear. The germline V gene has CDR1 LGHNA and CDR2 YNFKEQ. V dropped 0 bases and J dropped 2 bases, with 16 bases sitting between them. The CDR3 is 17 residues long. The CDR3: CASSQDFAAFGNYGYTF. CDR3 in DNA: TGTGCCAGCAGCCAAGATTTTGCAGCCTTCGGGAACTATGGCTACACCTTC.

The chain uses TRBV28 and TRBJ2-1; tentatively, D is TRBD2 (6 bases). CDR3 size: 15 residues. V lost 8 bases to trimming and J lost 0 bases, with 14 bases between them. Per the germline V gene, CDR1 is MDHEN and CDR2 is SYDVKM. The chain's CDR3 is CASGTGTRSYNEQFF. CDR3 coding DNA: TGTGCCAGCGGGACCGGGACTCGCTCCTACAATGAGCAGTTCTTC. The variable domain in full, with the rest retrieved from reference TRBV28 and TRBJ2-1, is DVKVTQSSRYLVKRTGEKVFLECVQDMDHENMFWYRQDPGLGLRLIYFSYDVKMKEKGDIPEGYSVSREKKERFSLILESASTNQTSMYLCASGTGTRSYNEQFFGPGTRLTVL.

This chain uses TRBV9 with TRBJ2-1, with 10 bases matching TRBD2. The ends lost 5 bases at V and 9 bases at J; junction bases unmatched: 14. CDR1 SGDLS and CDR2 YYNGEE come from the germline V gene. This CDR3 spans 16 amino acids. CDR3 in amino acids: CASSQAKREGRSEQFF. In DNA, the CDR3 is TGTGCCAGCAGTCAAGCGAAGCGGGAGGGCCGTAGTGAGCAGTTCTTC.